These 32 T cell receptor beta chains share one sample of origin, sequenced in a study of cytomegalovirus exposure and HLA in healthy donors. A multiplex PCR was run with 60 Vbeta primers and 13 Jbeta primers. Here immunoSEQ multiplex PCR was the method, and the copy in TCRdb shows in-frame clones only, minus some. The table records about 210,000 clones, around 81% of them present only once. Sequenced sample: PBMCs. These receptors all come from a woman aged 50 to 60 in good health and CMV-seropositive.

This clone was picked up one time. The CDR3 DNA reads as TGTGCCAGCAGCTTGGACGGGGAGCGTTACTATGGCTACACCTTC. It specifies CASSLDGERYYGYTF. The rearrangement uses TRBV5-4 and TRBJ1-2, with D unclear. Trimming pared 0 bases from V and 3 bases from J, leaving 12 bases between. Germline-derived CDR1 and CDR2 are SGHNT and YYREEE (reference sequence). The CDR3 is 15 residues long.

The chain couples TRBV5-1 to TRBJ2-7, with D possibly TRBD2 on 6 matching bases. CDR3 size: 16 residues. Trimming took 4 bases from V and 0 from J, leaving 17 bases between them. CDR1 is SGHRS and CDR2 is YFSETQ in the germline V gene. CDR3 sequence: CASSPSPGLSSYEQYF. The CDR3 nucleotides are TGCGCCAGCAGCCCGTCCCCGGGACTTAGCTCCTACGAGCAGTACTTC.

The chain uses TRBV6-1 and TRBJ1-2; 7 nucleotides align to TRBD1. V was pared by 7 bases and J by 7 bases, with 9 bases of the junction left unmatched. Germline assignment: CDR1 MNHNS and CDR2 SASEGT. The CDR3 is 13 amino acids. For the CDR3, the DNA is TGTGCCAGCACTGCCGACAGGGTATTTGGCTACACCTTC. It yields the protein CASTADRVFGYTF.

Remarks on this clone: The sample carries other DNA sequences with the same CDR3. The J gene is TRBJ2-7, the V gene TRBV18; TRBD1 is a possible D gene (5 bases). The CDR3 sequence is 13 residues long. Trimming cost V 4 bases and J 1 base, with 8 bases left between them. Germline lookup yields CDR1 KGHSH and CDR2 LQKENI. CDR3 sequence (DNA): TGTGCCAGCTCACTAGACAGATCCTACGAGCAGTACTTC. It encodes CASSLDRSYEQYF.

This clone was seen only once. This chain connects TRBV7-8 to TRBJ2-7; D may be TRBD2 (5 bases). Germline V CDR1 and CDR2: SGHVS, FQNEAQ. The length of the CDR3 is 14 residues. Trimming stripped 4 bases from V and 3 bases from J, with 13 bases between. For the CDR3, the DNA is TGTGCCAGCAGCTCTTTGACTACGTACTACGAGCAGTACTTC. Its protein is CASSSLTTYYEQYF.

This clone has only a few counts. CDR3 in amino acids: CASSDLIRGAQHF. The CDR3, as DNA: TGTGCCAGCAGTGACCTTATCCGGGGGGCCCAGCATTTT. The chain employs TRBV6-5 and TRBJ1-5; perhaps TRBD1 as D (5 bases). This CDR3 spans 13 amino acids. V lost 5 bases and J lost 11, with 16 bases in between. Germline V CDR1 and CDR2: MNHEY, SVGAGI.

V is TRBV9 and J is TRBJ2-3, with TRBD2 matching 9 bases. The CDR3 extends over 15 amino acids. Germline V gene sequence: CDR1 SGDLS, CDR2 YYNGEE. Trimming took 5 bases from V and 4 from J; bases not matched to a gene: 8. The chain's CDR3 is CASSPGGGGADTQYF. Here the CDR3 DNA reads TGTGCCAGCAGTCCCGGTGGCGGGGGGGCAGATACGCAGTATTTT.

This chain connects TRBV5-8 to TRBJ1-5; D is uncertain. Trimming shortened V by 0 bases and J by 0 bases, and 7 bases separated the two germline ends. CDR1 and CDR2 from the germline V gene are SGHTS and YDEGEE. CDR3 length: 15 residues. CDR3 sequence reads: CASSLGGYSNQPQHF. The CDR3 region has the DNA TGTGCCAGCAGCTTGGGCGGTTATAGCAATCAGCCCCAGCATTTT.

The rearrangement uses TRBV15 and TRBJ2-7; D possibly corresponds to TRBD1 (5 bases). Germline lookup yields CDR1 LNHNV and CDR2 YYDKDF (reference sequence). CDR3 length: 14 residues. V lost 9 bases to trimming and J lost 2 bases, with 17 bases between them. The CDR3 nucleotides read TGTGCCACTAGATTGGACACTCGTACCTACGAGCAGTACTTC. Translating gives CATRLDTRTYEQYF.

V is TRBV6-4 and J is TRBJ1-2; D is unclear. Trimming shortened V by 2 bases and J by 5 bases, and 15 bases separated the two germline ends. The CDR3 totals 15 residues. Germline V CDR1 and CDR2: MRHNA, SNTAGT. CDR3 nucleotides: TGTGCCAGCAGTGACGAAATGGGCAGCTTATATGGCTACACCTTC. Protein sequence: CASSDEMGSLYGYTF.

J is TRBJ2-7 and V is TRBV6-1, with 9 positions matching TRBD2. The V gene end was trimmed by 4 bases and the J gene end by 4 bases; junction bases not matched to a gene: 11. The CDR3 is 16 residues long. Germline CDR1 and CDR2: MNHNS and SASEGT. CDR3 amino acids: CASSGFQRGDGYEQYF. CDR3 DNA sequence: TGTGCCAGCAGTGGGTTCCAGCGGGGGGACGGTTACGAGCAGTACTTC.

CDR3 coding DNA: TGCGCCAGCAGCCAAGAGACAGGGTCCGATGGGTTAGCTTTCTTT. Protein product: CASSQETGSDGLAFF. The chain is built from TRBV4-3 and TRBJ1-1, with 7 bases lining up with TRBD1. The V gene's germline CDR1 is LGHNA and CDR2 YSLEER. The CDR3 contains 15 residues. V shed 0 bases, J shed 10 bases, and the junction held 11 bases outside the gene matches.

The rearrangement uses TRBV5-4 and TRBJ1-3; D gene uncertain. Trimming stripped 0 bases from V and 0 bases from J, with 7 bases between. CDR1 is SGHNT and CDR2 is YYREEE in the germline V gene (reference sequence). CDR3 size: 15 residues. The CDR3 DNA follows: TGTGCCAGCAGCTTGGATCGTATCTCTGGAAACACCATATATTTT. Translation: CASSLDRISGNTIYF.

The rearrangement links TRBV11-2 to TRBJ2-5, with D possibly TRBD2 on 6 matching bases. Per the germline V gene, CDR1 is SGHAT and CDR2 is FQNNGV. The CDR3 has 15 residues. V lost 6 bases to trimming and J lost 2 bases, with 16 bases between them. CDR3 protein: CASSSDLAVQETQYF. As DNA, the CDR3 is TGTGCCAGCAGTTCCGATTTAGCGGTGCAAGAGACCCAGTACTTC. The variable domain in full, with the rest retrieved from reference TRBV11-2 and TRBJ2-5, is EAGVAQSPRYKIIEKRQSVAFWCNPISGHATLYWYQQILGQGPKLLIQFQNNGVVDDSQLPKDRFSAERLKGVDSTLKIQPAKLEDSAVYLCASSSDLAVQETQYFGPGTRLLVL.

V usage is TRBV27 and J usage is TRBJ2-7; 7 nucleotides match TRBD1. The junction had 12 bases not matched to a gene; V was cut back by 6 bases and J by 7 bases. CDR1 MNHEY and CDR2 SMNVEV come from the germline V gene (reference sequence). CDR3 length: 14 amino acids. The CDR3 DNA sequence: TGTGCCAGCAGAGAGGACAGGCGCGTGGGTGAGCAGTACTTC. Its protein product is CASREDRRVGEQYF.

The V and J genes are TRBV14 and TRBJ2-3; 10 bases are shared with TRBD2. The V gene end was trimmed by 4 bases and the J gene end by 2 bases; junction bases not matched to a gene: 12. Germline lookup yields CDR1 SGHDN and CDR2 FVKESK. The CDR3 extends over 18 amino acids. The CDR3 coding sequence is TGTGCCAGCAGCCGACCACTGAGGACTAGCGGTCTCACAGATACGCAGTATTTT. It encodes CASSRPLRTSGLTDTQYF.

The rearrangement uses TRBV7-9 and TRBJ2-3; TRBD2 matches 10 bases. Looked up from germline, CDR1 is SEHNR and CDR2 is FQNEAQ (reference sequence). CDR3 length: 15 amino acids. V trimming: 3 bases; J trimming: 3 bases; junction bases outside the gene matches: 3. CDR3 nucleotide sequence: TGTGCCAGCAGCTTGAGGACTAGCGGTACAGATACGCAGTATTTT. Its protein product is CASSLRTSGTDTQYF.

This chain uses TRBV10-2 with TRBJ2-2; D is unclear. CDR3 size: 14 residues. The germline gives CDR1 WSHSY, CDR2 SAAADI. The V and J ends lost 0 bases and 1 base respectively, with 3 bases between them. CDR3 nucleotides: TGCGCCAGCAGTGAGTCGAGGAACACCGGGGAGCTGTTTTTT. It is translated as CASSESRNTGELFF.

The rearrangement joins TRBV4-1 to TRBJ1-2; D gene unclear. Germline-derived CDR1 and CDR2 are MGHRA and YSYEKL. The CDR3 consists of 13 residues. Trimming cost V 4 bases and J 4 bases, with 10 bases left between them. The CDR3 loop is CASSPGGLYGYTF. The CDR3 DNA is TGCGCCAGCAGCCCGGGAGGACTCTATGGCTACACCTTC.

The chain uses TRBV27 and TRBJ2-7; maybe TRBD2 (6 bases). Per germline, CDR1 MNHEY and CDR2 SMNVEV (reference sequence). V gave up 2 bases and J gave up 4 bases, with 9 bases separating them. The CDR3 is 13 residues long. CDR3 amino acids: CASSLGGNYEQYF. The CDR3 DNA reads TGTGCCAGCAGTTTAGGGGGGAATTACGAGCAGTACTTC.

This chain's CDR3 is CASRTDSGNTIYF. The CDR3 coding sequence is TGTGCCAGCCGGACAGACTCTGGAAACACCATATATTTT. The genes are TRBV7-2 and TRBJ1-3; D is perhaps TRBD1 (6 bases). Germline CDR1 reads SGHTA; CDR2 reads FQGNSA. The CDR3 spans 13 residues. Trimming removed 8 bases at V and 0 bases at J, with 8 bases between.

V gene TRBV11-2 combines with J gene TRBJ2-5; 10 bases map to TRBD2. The germline CDR1 and CDR2 sequences are SGHAT and FQNNGV. The CDR3 has 17 residues. V lost 3 bases, J lost 0 bases, and 7 bases stayed unmatched. The DNA for the CDR3 is TGTGCCAGCAGCTTCCTAGCGGGGGCCAAGTACCAAGAGACCCAGTACTTC. Protein: CASSFLAGAKYQETQYF.

This chain joins TRBV29-1 and TRBJ2-2, with D possibly TRBD2 on 6 matching bases. Germline V gene lookup returns CDR1 SQVTM and CDR2 ANQGSEA. This CDR3 has 14 residues. The V gene lost 4 bases and the J gene lost 6 bases, with 15 bases spanning the gap. The CDR3 nucleotides read TGCAGCGTTGCGGTGGGGGGTGGATCCGGGGAGCTGTTTTTT. Encoded protein: CSVAVGGGSGELFF.

The rearrangement joins TRBV10-3 to TRBJ1-1; a possible D gene is TRBD1 (6 bases). Germline V gene lookup returns CDR1 ENHRY and CDR2 SYGVKD. Trimming cost V 6 bases and J 4 bases, with 12 bases left between them. This CDR3 region has 13 residues. The CDR3 nucleotides read TGTGCCATCAGAGTTCAGGGGTCCACTGAAGCTTTCTTT. Its protein product is CAIRVQGSTEAFF.

This chain connects TRBV7-2 to TRBJ2-1; TRBD2 agrees at 10 bases. Germline values: CDR1 SGHTA, CDR2 FQGNSA. The CDR3 covers 15 residues. With V trimmed by 5 bases and J by 5 bases, 6 bases remained unmatched. This CDR3 is CASSPGLAENNEQFF. CDR3 in DNA: TGTGCCAGCAGCCCCGGACTAGCGGAAAACAATGAGCAGTTCTTC.

The rearrangement links TRBV6-5 to TRBJ2-7, with no clear D. Germline CDR1 is MNHEY and CDR2 is SVGAGI. Trimming stripped 2 bases from V and 3 bases from J, with 2 bases between. The CDR3 runs to 11 residues. Written as DNA, the CDR3 is TGTGCCAGCAGTTACCTCTACGAGCAGTACTTC. Amino acid sequence: CASSYLYEQYF.

This CDR3 is CASSIPGSTDTQYF. The CDR3 DNA sequence: TGCGCCAGCAGCATACCAGGGAGCACAGATACGCAGTATTTT. The genes are TRBV5-1 and TRBJ2-3, with D perhaps TRBD1 (5 bases). CDR3 size: 14 residues. The V and J ends lost 4 bases and 0 bases respectively, with 9 bases between them. CDR1 is SGHRS and CDR2 is YFSETQ in the germline V gene. Drawing the rest from reference TRBV5-1 and TRBJ2-3, the complete variable domain is KAGVTQTPRYLIKTRGQQVTLSCSPISGHRSVSWYQQTPGQGLQFLFEYFSETQRNKGNFPGRFSGRQFSNSRSEMNVSTLELGDSALYLCASSIPGSTDTQYFGPGTRLTVL.

The J gene is TRBJ1-6, the V gene TRBV30; 7 bases map to TRBD1. The V gene's germline CDR1 is GTSNPN and CDR2 SVGIG (reference sequence). There are 13 residues in the CDR3. V dropped 3 bases and J dropped 7; count of bases not matched to a gene: 3. The CDR3: CAWSRDRNSPLHF. CDR3 DNA sequence: TGTGCCTGGAGCAGGGACAGAAATTCACCCCTCCACTTT.

This clone was found once. CDR3: CASSQRTTDTQYF. The CDR3, as DNA: TGTGCCAGCAGCCAACGGACAACAGATACGCAGTATTTT. The gene calls are TRBV4-2 and TRBJ2-3; TRBD1 is a possible D gene (5 bases). CDR3 length: 13 amino acids. Between the trimmed V and J ends, which lost 2 bases and 3 bases, there was a span of 6 bases. Germline-derived CDR1 and CDR2 are LGHNA and YNFKEQ.

The chain uses TRBV9 and TRBJ2-3, with D perhaps TRBD2 (6 bases). Trimming took 4 bases from V and 5 from J, leaving 17 bases between them. The germline V gene has CDR1 SGDLS and CDR2 YYNGEE. This CDR3 spans 15 amino acids. The CDR3 DNA is TGTGCCAGCAGCCCCGGTCGGGGGTTTGAAGATACGCAGTATTTT. It is translated as CASSPGRGFEDTQYF.

In this sample, this clone turned up once. Compared with germline, one end of the junction differs, possibly owing to a read error. The chain is built from TRBV7-9 and TRBJ2-7; the D is unclear. Germline values: CDR1 SEHNR, CDR2 FQNEAQ (reference sequence). This CDR3 is 12 amino acids long. The CDR3: CSSSPRSYEQYF. The CDR3 DNA is TGTTCCAGCAGCCCTCGCTCCTACGAGCAGTACTTC.

This clone showed up just a few times. The rearrangement links TRBV9 to TRBJ2-1, with D tentatively TRBD2 (5 bases). This CDR3 spans 14 amino acids. Looked up from germline, CDR1 is SGDLS and CDR2 is YYNGEE. Trimming removed 0 bases at V and 4 bases at J, with 8 bases between. The chain's CDR3 is CASSVAGSYNEQFF. The DNA of the CDR3 is TGTGCCAGCAGCGTAGCGGGGTCATACAATGAGCAGTTCTTC.